A few counts support the clone carrying this TCR beta chain. Per the authors' pipeline: Reference gene primer amplification gave nucleated cell count estimates. Assay: immunoSEQ multiplex PCR; the TCRdb copy retains only in-frame clones and omits some. V, J and clone size reflect that table, while D and trimming were determined from the DNA. The profile shows 250,000 to 350,000 clones, just under 85% of them singletons. This sample is part of a study of blood T cell repertoires in COVID-19. Study background: From the United States, Italy and Spain came samples of acute and convalescent COVID-19. In each case, the material was cDNA or gDNA derived from T cells, B-cell-depleted T cells, or PBMCs.

The CDR3 is 15 residues long. CDR1 SGHVS and CDR2 FQNEAQ come from the germline V gene. The ends lost 5 bases at V and 7 bases at J; junction bases unmatched: 10. The specimen sequenced was peripheral blood. The receptor comes from a woman aged 45-65 years with active or convalescent COVID-19. This sequence joins TRBV7-8 and TRBJ2-7, with TRBD2 identical over 11 bases. In DNA, the CDR3 is TGTGCCAGCAGCCAGAAGACTAGCGGGACGCGGGAGCAGTACTTC. Translated, it gives CASSQKTSGTREQYF.